The entry below gives a single TCR beta chain sequence along with its context. Its antigen remains unidentified. For unsorted PBMC, 300 ng DNA per replicate equaled roughly 28,000 T cell genomes. Measured with immunoSEQ multiplex PCR; TCRdb has only the in-frame clones, and not every one. Here the sample spans about half a million clones, 79% being singletons. Trimming removed 4 bases from V and 5 bases from J; junction bases left unmatched: 2. Germline V CDR1 and CDR2: ENHRY, SYGVKD. CDR3 length equals 13 residues. This sample is drawn from a study of shared clonotypes between healthy human individuals. Study-level findings and limits: Clonotype sharing among donors, it was expected, would be affected by sequencing depth.

Donors were Caucasian adults residing in Nashville, Tennessee, USA. Sequenced: PBMCs. The receptor was derived from a woman in her thirties or forties in good health. Some clones in this sample may be carry-over from other donors' samples. This rearrangement joins TRBV10-3 to TRBJ2-1; TRBD1 matches 7 bases. The CDR3 is CAISVTGDNEQFF. CDR3 DNA sequence: TGTGCCATCAGTGTTACAGGGGACAATGAGCAGTTCTTC.